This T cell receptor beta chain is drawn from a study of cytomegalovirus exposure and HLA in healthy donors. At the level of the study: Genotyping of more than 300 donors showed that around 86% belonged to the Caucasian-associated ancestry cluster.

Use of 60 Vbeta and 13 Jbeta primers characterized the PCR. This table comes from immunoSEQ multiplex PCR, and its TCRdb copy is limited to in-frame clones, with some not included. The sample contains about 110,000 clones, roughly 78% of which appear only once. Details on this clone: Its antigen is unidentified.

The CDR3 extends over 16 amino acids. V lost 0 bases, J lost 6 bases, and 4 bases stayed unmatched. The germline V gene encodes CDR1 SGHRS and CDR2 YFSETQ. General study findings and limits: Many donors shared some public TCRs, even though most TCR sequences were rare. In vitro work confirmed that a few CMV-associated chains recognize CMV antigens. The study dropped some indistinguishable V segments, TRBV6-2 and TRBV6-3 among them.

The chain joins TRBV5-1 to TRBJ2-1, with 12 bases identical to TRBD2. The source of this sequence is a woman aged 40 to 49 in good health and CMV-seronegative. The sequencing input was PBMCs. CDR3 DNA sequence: TGCGCCAGCAGCTTGGAGTGGACTAGCGGGACCAATGAGCAGTTCTTC. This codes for CASSLEWTSGTNEQFF.